This is a list of T cell receptor beta chains from one sample in a study of cytomegalovirus exposure and HLA in healthy donors. Measured with immunoSEQ multiplex PCR; TCRdb has only the in-frame clones, and not every one. The table includes about 140,000 clones, roughly 70% detected once. Material: PBMCs. Source of these receptors: a man aged 35 to 55 in good health and CMV-seronegative. CDR3s include the opening cysteine and the closing phenylalanine or tryptophan. The D gene is left open where the match is weak. Only some rows state a clone size, as once, few, many or a class for expanded clones.

CDR3nt | CDR3aa | abundance | v_gene | d_gene | j_gene
TGTGCCAGCAGCCCAGCGATGATCGCTGGGGCCAACGTCCTGACTTTC | CASSPAMIAGANVLTF | NA | TRBV7-2 | NA | TRBJ2-6
TGTGCCAGCAGCTTGACCTACCGAGACGGGGAGACCCAGTACTTC | CASSLTYRDGETQYF | few | TRBV11-3 | NA | TRBJ2-5
TGTGCCAGCAGGATAGACAGCTACAATGAGCAGTTCTTC | CASRIDSYNEQFF | few | TRBV7-2 | NA | TRBJ2-1
TGCGCCAGCAGCGAAGACACAGGGATAGGAGTCGGGGAAAAACTGTTTTTT | CASSEDTGIGVGEKLFF | NA | TRBV5-1 | NA | TRBJ1-4
TGTGCCAGTATCCCGGGTGGTTTTGGCCTTCCCGGGATGAATCAGCCCCAGCATTTT | CASIPGGFGLPGMNQPQHF | NA | TRBV19 | NA | TRBJ1-5
TGTGCCAGTAGCGTAGGGGGGGCAGATACGCAGTATTTT | CASSVGGADTQYF | NA | TRBV19 | NA | TRBJ2-3
TGCAGCGTTGAGCAAGACGGAGGGGGAAACACCATATATTTT | CSVEQDGGGNTIYF | once | TRBV29-1 | NA | TRBJ1-3
TGCAGCGTTGAAGACCCTGCGAGCACCGGGGAGCTGTTTTTT | CSVEDPASTGELFF | few | TRBV29-1 | NA | TRBJ2-2
TGTGCCAGCATCCCATACGGACAGGGGGTCGACACTGAAGCTTTCTTT | CASIPYGQGVDTEAFF | NA | TRBV7-9 | TRBD1 | TRBJ1-1
TGTGCCAGTAGGTTGCCGGGTCGAGGTGAGACCCAGTACTTC | CASRLPGRGETQYF | NA | TRBV19 | NA | TRBJ2-5
TGTGCCAGCTCACGTATCGGGACTCTTAACACCGGGGAGCTGTTTTTT | CASSRIGTLNTGELFF | NA | TRBV18 | NA | TRBJ2-2
TGCGCCAGCAGCCAAGATATTACAGGGAGTAATTCACCCCTCCACTTT | CASSQDITGSNSPLHF | NA | TRBV4-1 | NA | TRBJ1-6
TGTGCCAGCAGCCCCCGACAGGGTTACACTGAAGCTTTCTTT | CASSPRQGYTEAFF | NA | TRBV11-2 | TRBD1 | TRBJ1-1
TGTGCCAGCAGTCAGGGGGGATCTGGAAACACCATATATTTT | CASSQGGSGNTIYF | NA | TRBV6-5 | TRBD1 | TRBJ1-3
TGTGCCAGCAGCTTGGTGGCTAGCGGGGGGGCAGAGACCCAGTACTTC | CASSLVASGGAETQYF | NA | TRBV5-4 | TRBD2 | TRBJ2-5
TGTGCCAGCAGTTACGGGACAGACGCTTCACCCCTCCACTTT | CASSYGTDASPLHF | NA | TRBV6-5 | TRBD1 | TRBJ1-6
TGCGCCAGCAGCTTGGGGACTAGCGGAGCCTACGAGCAGTACTTC | CASSLGTSGAYEQYF | NA | TRBV5-1 | TRBD2 | TRBJ2-7
TGCAGCGCCCCGACAGGGGAGCGAGGCTACACCTTC | CSAPTGERGYTF | NA | TRBV29-1 | TRBD1 | TRBJ1-2
TGTGCCAGCAGAACAGGGGGAAATGAAAAACTGTTTTTT | CASRTGGNEKLFF | once | TRBV28 | TRBD1 | TRBJ1-4
TGTGCCAGCAGTGACCAAGAGAATCAGCCCCAGCATTTT | CASSDQENQPQHF | NA | TRBV6-4 | NA | TRBJ1-5
TGTGCCGGCAGTTACGCAGGCTACGAGCAGTACTTC | CAGSYAGYEQYF | NA | TRBV6-5 | NA | TRBJ2-7
TGTGCCAGCTCACCACCGGGGGCTCTCTCCTACAATGAGCAGTTCTTC | CASSPPGALSYNEQFF | NA | TRBV18 | NA | TRBJ2-1
TGTGCCAGCAGTTACGGAGCGTCGGGGGAGGCCTACGAGCAGTACTTC | CASSYGASGEAYEQYF | NA | TRBV6-6 | NA | TRBJ2-7
TGTGCCAGCAGCTTGGCGAGCGGGGGCAGCACAGATACGCAGTATTTT | CASSLASGGSTDTQYF | NA | TRBV7-3 | TRBD2 | TRBJ2-3
TGTGCCACCAGCGGCAGGCCCCTTGAAAAACTGTTTTTT | CATSGRPLEKLFF | NA | TRBV15 | NA | TRBJ1-4
TGTGCCAGCAGCTTGGATCAGTCGGGCACCGGGGAGCTGTTTTTT | CASSLDQSGTGELFF | few | TRBV5-4 | NA | TRBJ2-2
TGTGCCAGCAGTTACTCTTTCGGTCAGCCCCAGCATTTT | CASSYSFGQPQHF | NA | TRBV6-5 | NA | TRBJ1-5
TGTGCCAGCAGCTTTGCGGGCCTCCAAGAGACCCAGTACTTC | CASSFAGLQETQYF | NA | TRBV7-2 | NA | TRBJ2-5
TGTGCCAGCAGTGAGAAGGGGAGGTGGGAAGAGACCCAGTACTTC | CASSEKGRWEETQYF | NA | TRBV2 | NA | TRBJ2-5